Described below is a single T cell receptor beta chain sequence and its context. As yet, its antigen is unknown. The sample belongs to a study of tumor-infiltrating lymphocytes in localized non-small cell lung cancer. Overall study: Several tumor histologies, both smoking statuses, and some post-neoadjuvant chemotherapy samples were included. From each patient, both tumor and uninvolved lung, non-adjacent to tumor, were sampled.

There are 14 residues in the CDR3. V lost 4 bases and J 2 bases, leaving 9 bases between the germline ends. The germline gives CDR1 SGDLS, CDR2 YYNGEE. Overall study results and limits: TCR sequencing covered a subset of patients with enough tissue. Tumors had more T cell infiltration than uninvolved lung, per TCRbeta sequencing and CD3 counts.

The protocol was immunoSEQ multiplex PCR, while the TCRdb copy is restricted to in-frame clones and leaves out a portion. This sample carries 15,000 to 20,000 clones, about 84% of them seen once, and the ten largest clones take over 9%. The rearrangement uses TRBV9 and TRBJ2-2; TRBD2 is a possible D gene (5 bases). Sample: uninvolved lung tissue not adjacent to the tumor. This clonotype was sampled from a human donor with non-small cell lung cancer. The CDR3 bases are TGTGCCAGCAGCCCCGGACTCAACACCGGGGAGCTGTTTTTT. This codes for CASSPGLNTGELFF. The full variable domain, with the rest looked up from reference TRBV9 and TRBJ2-2, is DSGVTQTPKHLITATGQRVTLRCSPRSGDLSVYWYQQSLDQGLQFLIQYYNGEERAKGNILERFSAQQFPDLHSELNLSSLELGDSALYFCASSPGLNTGELFFGEGSRLTVL.